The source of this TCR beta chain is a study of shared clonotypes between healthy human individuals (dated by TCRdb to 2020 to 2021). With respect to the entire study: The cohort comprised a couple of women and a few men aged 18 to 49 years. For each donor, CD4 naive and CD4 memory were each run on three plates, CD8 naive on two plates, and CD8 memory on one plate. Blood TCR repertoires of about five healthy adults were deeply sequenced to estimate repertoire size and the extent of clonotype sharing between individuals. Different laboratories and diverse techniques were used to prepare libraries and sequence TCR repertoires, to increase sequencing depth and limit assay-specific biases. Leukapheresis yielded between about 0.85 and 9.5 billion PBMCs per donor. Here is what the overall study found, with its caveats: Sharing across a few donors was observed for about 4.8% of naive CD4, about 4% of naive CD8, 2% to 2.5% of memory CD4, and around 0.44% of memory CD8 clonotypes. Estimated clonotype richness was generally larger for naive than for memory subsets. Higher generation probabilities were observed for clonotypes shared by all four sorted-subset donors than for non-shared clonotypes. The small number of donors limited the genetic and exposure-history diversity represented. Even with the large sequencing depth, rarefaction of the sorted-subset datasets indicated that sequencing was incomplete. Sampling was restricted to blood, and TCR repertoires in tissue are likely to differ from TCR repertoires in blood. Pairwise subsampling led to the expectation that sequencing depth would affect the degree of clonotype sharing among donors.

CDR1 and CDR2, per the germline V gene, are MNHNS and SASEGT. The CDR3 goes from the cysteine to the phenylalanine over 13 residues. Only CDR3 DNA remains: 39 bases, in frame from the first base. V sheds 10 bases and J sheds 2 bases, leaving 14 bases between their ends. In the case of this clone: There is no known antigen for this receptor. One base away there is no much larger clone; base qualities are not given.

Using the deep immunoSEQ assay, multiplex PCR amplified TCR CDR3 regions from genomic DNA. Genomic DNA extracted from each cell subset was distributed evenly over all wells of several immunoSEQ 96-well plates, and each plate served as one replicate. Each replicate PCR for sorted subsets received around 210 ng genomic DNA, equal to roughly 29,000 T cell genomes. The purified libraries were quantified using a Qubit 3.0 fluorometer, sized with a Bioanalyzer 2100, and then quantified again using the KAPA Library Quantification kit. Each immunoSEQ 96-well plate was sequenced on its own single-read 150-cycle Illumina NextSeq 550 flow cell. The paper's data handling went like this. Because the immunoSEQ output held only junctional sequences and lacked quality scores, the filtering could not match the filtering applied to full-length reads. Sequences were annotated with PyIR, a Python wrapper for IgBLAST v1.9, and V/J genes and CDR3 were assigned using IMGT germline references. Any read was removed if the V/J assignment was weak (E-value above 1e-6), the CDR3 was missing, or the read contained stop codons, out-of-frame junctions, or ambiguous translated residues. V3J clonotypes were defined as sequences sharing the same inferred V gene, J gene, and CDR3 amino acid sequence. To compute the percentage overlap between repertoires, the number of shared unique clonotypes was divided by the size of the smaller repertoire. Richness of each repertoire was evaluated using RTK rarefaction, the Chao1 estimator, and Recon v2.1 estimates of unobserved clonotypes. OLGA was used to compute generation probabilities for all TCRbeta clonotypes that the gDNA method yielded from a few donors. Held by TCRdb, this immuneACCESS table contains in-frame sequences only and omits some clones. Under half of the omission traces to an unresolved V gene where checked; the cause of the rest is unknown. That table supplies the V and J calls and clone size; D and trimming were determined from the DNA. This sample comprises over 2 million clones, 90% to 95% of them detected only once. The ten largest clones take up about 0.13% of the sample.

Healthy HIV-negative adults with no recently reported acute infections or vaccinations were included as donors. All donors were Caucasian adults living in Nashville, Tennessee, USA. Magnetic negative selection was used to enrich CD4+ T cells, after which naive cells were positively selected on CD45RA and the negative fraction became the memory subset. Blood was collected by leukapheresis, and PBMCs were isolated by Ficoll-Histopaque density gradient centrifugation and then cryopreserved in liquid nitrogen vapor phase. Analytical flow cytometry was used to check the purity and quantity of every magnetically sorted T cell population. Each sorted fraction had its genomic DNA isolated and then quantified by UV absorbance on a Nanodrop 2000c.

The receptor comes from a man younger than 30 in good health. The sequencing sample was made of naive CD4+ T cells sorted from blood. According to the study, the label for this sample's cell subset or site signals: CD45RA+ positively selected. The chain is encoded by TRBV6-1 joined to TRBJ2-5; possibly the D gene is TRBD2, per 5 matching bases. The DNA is TGTGCCACCACACGTTGGGAGCAAGAGACCCAGTACTTC. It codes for CATTRWEQETQYF.